This T cell receptor (beta chain) was identified during a study of blood T cell repertoires in COVID-19. Study information: The United States, Italy and Spain were the sources of the acute and convalescent COVID-19 samples. PBMCs, B-cell-depleted T cells, or T cells provided the cDNA or gDNA that made up the material.

Per the original data handling: Amplification of reference gene primers provided the estimated nucleated cell counts. The data were produced by immunoSEQ multiplex PCR, yet TCRdb's version contains in-frame clones alone and is incomplete. The DNA was the basis for D and trimming; V, J and clone size are from that table. The table lists about 58,000 clones, about 84% of them singletons. Trimming at V came to 3 bases and at J to 3 bases, leaving 12 bases not matched to a gene. This CDR3 region has 18 residues. CDR1 is MDHEN and CDR2 is SYDVKM in the germline V gene. The chain is built from TRBV28 and TRBJ2-3; 10 bases agree with TRBD1. The source is a man aged 40-49 years with active COVID-19. Sequenced material: peripheral blood. The CDR3 bases are TGTGCCAGCAGTTTCCCCGGACAGGGGGATAAGGGGACAGATACGCAGTATTTT. Translation gives CASSFPGQGDKGTDTQYF.